These 17 T cell receptor beta chains share one sample of origin, sequenced in a study of T cell responses to AZD1222 COVID-19 vaccine. Sequencing used immunoSEQ multiplex PCR; TCRdb keeps in-frame clones, though not all of them. There are 200,000 or so clones in the sample; about 90% occur only once, and around 2.9% lies in the top ten. The source material was peripheral blood, sampled on day 0 of MenACWY control vaccination. All receptors come from an adult in good health.

The chain couples TRBV29-1 to TRBJ1-2; 7 nucleotides line up with TRBD1. CDR3 length: 13 residues. Germline lookup yields CDR1 SQVTM and CDR2 ANQGSEA. The V gene end was trimmed by 7 bases and the J gene end by 6 bases; junction bases not matched to a gene: 11. CDR3 coding DNA: TGCAGCGCGGCGGGACAGCTACGGAATGGCTACACCTTC. Amino acids: CSAAGQLRNGYTF.

The rearrangement links TRBV24-1 to TRBJ2-1, with TRBD2 matching 8 bases. The CDR3 runs 20 residues. Germline CDR1 reads KGHDR; CDR2 reads SFDVKD. The ends lost 4 bases at V and 2 bases at J; junction bases unmatched: 18. CDR3: CATSEPSGTSGRGTYNEQFF. CDR3 nucleotide sequence: TGTGCCACCAGTGAACCGAGCGGTACTAGCGGCCGAGGGACCTACAATGAGCAGTTCTTC.

This chain uses TRBV6-6 with TRBJ2-7; 8 positions match TRBD1. V trimming: 3 bases; J trimming: 3 bases; junction bases outside the gene matches: 4. Germline lookup yields CDR1 MNHNY and CDR2 SVGAGI (reference sequence). The CDR3 sequence is 14 residues long. In DNA, the CDR3 is TGTGCCAGCAGTTATAACAGGGGGGTCTACGAGCAGTACTTC. This encodes CASSYNRGVYEQYF.

This clone was picked up a small number of times. This sequence joins TRBV19 and TRBJ1-3; D not resolved. V lost 4 bases, J lost 0 bases, and 10 bases lay in between. Germline values: CDR1 LNHDA, CDR2 SQIVND (reference sequence). The CDR3 consists of 15 residues. This chain's CDR3 is CASSTGTRSGNTIYF. CDR3 DNA sequence: TGTGCCAGTAGTACCGGCACTCGCTCTGGAAACACCATATATTTT. The variable domain in full, completed from reference TRBV19 and TRBJ1-3, reads DGGITQSPKYLFRKEGQNVTLSCEQNLNHDAMYWYRQDPGQGLRLIYYSQIVNDFQKGDIAEGYSVSREKKESFPLTVTSAQKNPTAFYLCASSTGTRSGNTIYFGEGSWLTVV.

The chain employs TRBV30 and TRBJ2-7; a weak D match, TRBD2 (7 bases). Germline loops: CDR1 GTSNPN, CDR2 SVGIG (reference sequence). The CDR3 extends over 14 amino acids. Trimming removed 2 bases at V and 9 bases at J, with 20 bases between. The CDR3 sequence: CAWSKVAGASGQYF. The DNA for the CDR3 is TGTGCCTGGAGTAAAGTGGCGGGGGCCTCTGGGCAGTACTTC.

This clone was seen at least ten times. Distinct nucleotide sequences in the sample also encode this CDR3. The rearrangement links TRBV2 to TRBJ2-7, with 8 nucleotides matching TRBD1. Per the germline V gene, CDR1 is SNHLY and CDR2 is FYNNEI. This CDR3 has 13 residues. The V segment lost 4 bases and the J segment 5 bases; nucleotides outside the gene matches: 4. The CDR3 protein is CASSGQGRNEQYF. Here the CDR3 DNA reads TGTGCCAGCAGTGGACAGGGGAGGAACGAGCAGTACTTC.

The CDR3 region is CASSSGTSGAPQETQYF. CDR3 bases: TGCGCCAGCAGCTCGGGGACTAGCGGGGCACCCCAAGAGACCCAGTACTTC. V usage is TRBV5-1 and J usage is TRBJ2-5; 13 bases are shared with TRBD2. Germline-derived CDR1 and CDR2 are SGHRS and YFSETQ. Germline trimming cut 3 bases from V and 1 base from J; bases unmatched to any gene: 6. The CDR3 consists of 17 residues.

The rearrangement joins TRBV29-1 to TRBJ2-7, with D maybe TRBD1 (6 bases). The CDR3 extends over 14 amino acids. Trimming left V 6 bases short and J 2 bases short, with 17 bases between. Per the germline V gene, CDR1 is SQVTM and CDR2 is ANQGSEA. CDR3 protein: CSVKKAQGTYEQYF. The CDR3 DNA follows: TGCAGCGTCAAAAAGGCTCAGGGGACCTACGAGCAGTACTTC.

This chain connects TRBV28 to TRBJ1-5; tentatively, D is TRBD1 (5 bases). Germline CDR1 reads MDHEN; CDR2 reads SYDVKM. The CDR3 runs 15 residues. V lost 4 bases, J lost 3 bases, and 13 bases lay in between. The DNA of the CDR3 is TGTGCCAGCAGTTCCTCCGGGACCTACAATCAGCCCCAGCATTTT. This sequence encodes CASSSSGTYNQPQHF.

This chain uses TRBV7-8 with TRBJ2-3, with 7 bases lining up with TRBD1. Per the germline V gene, CDR1 is SGHVS and CDR2 is FQNEAQ. The V and J ends lost 4 bases and 0 bases, in that order; junction bases with no gene match: 4. The CDR3 has 15 residues. CDR3 in amino acids: CASSSGQPSTDTQYF. The CDR3 region has the DNA TGTGCCAGCAGCTCGGGACAGCCTAGCACAGATACGCAGTATTTT. The full variable domain, rest sourced from reference TRBV7-8 and TRBJ2-3, is GAGVSQSPRYKVAKRGQDVALRCDPISGHVSLFWYQQALGQGPEFLTYFQNEAQLDKSGLPSDRFFAERPEGSVSTLKIQRTQQEDSAVYLCASSSGQPSTDTQYFGPGTRLTVL.

The chain is built from TRBV7-3 and TRBJ2-6; D not resolved. The germline V gene encodes CDR1 SGHTA and CDR2 FQGTGA. The CDR3 runs to 18 residues. The V end lost 1 base, the J end lost 0 bases, and 13 bases lay between the germline ends. CDR3 protein: CASSLKAPKDSGANVLTF. DNA for the CDR3: TGTGCCAGCAGCTTAAAGGCCCCCAAGGACTCTGGGGCCAACGTCCTGACTTTC. The whole variable domain, remainder taken from reference TRBV7-3 and TRBJ2-6, is GAGVSQTPSNKVTEKGKYVELRCDPISGHTALYWYRQSLGQGPEFLIYFQGTGAADDSGLPNDRFFAVRPEGSVSTLKIQRTERGDSAVYLCASSLKAPKDSGANVLTFGAGSRLTVL.

V is TRBV19 and J is TRBJ2-3; 10 nucleotides align to TRBD2. V dropped 0 bases and J dropped 2; count of bases not matched to a gene: 2. Looked up from germline, CDR1 is LNHDA and CDR2 is SQIVND (reference sequence). The CDR3 runs to 16 residues. The CDR3 sequence: CASSIEAGGPTDTQYF. The DNA of the CDR3 is TGTGCCAGTAGTATAGAAGCGGGAGGGCCCACAGATACGCAGTATTTT.

This clone showed up just once. The V and J genes are TRBV28 and TRBJ2-3; D ambiguous. This CDR3 has 16 residues. Trimming shortened V by 6 bases and J by 2 bases, and 18 bases separated the two germline ends. Germline lookup yields CDR1 MDHEN and CDR2 SYDVKM. CDR3 sequence: CASSPSFGSFTDTQYF. In DNA form, the CDR3 reads TGTGCCAGCAGCCCGTCCTTCGGTTCTTTCACAGATACGCAGTATTTT.

The chain carries TRBV5-4 and TRBJ1-2; a possible D gene is TRBD1 (6 bases). This CDR3 spans 13 amino acids. Germline V gives CDR1 SGHNT, CDR2 YYREEE (reference sequence). V shed 0 bases and J shed 14 bases, with 17 bases lying between them. CDR3 amino acids: CASSLEPHRVSTF. CDR3 sequence (DNA): TGTGCCAGCAGCTTGGAGCCCCACAGGGTGTCGACCTTC.

The chain couples TRBV18 to TRBJ2-7; 7 positions match TRBD2. Germline-derived CDR1 and CDR2 are KGHSH and LQKENI. This CDR3 is built from 15 residues. The V and J ends lost 3 bases and 0 bases, in that order; junction bases with no gene match: 5. The CDR3 is CASSPAGESSYEQYF. The CDR3 DNA reads as TGTGCCAGCTCACCTGCGGGGGAATCCTCCTACGAGCAGTACTTC. Looking up the rest from reference TRBV18 and TRBJ2-7 gives the full variable domain: NAGVMQNPRHLVRRRGQEARLRCSPMKGHSHVYWYRQLPEEGLKFMVYLQKENIIDESGMPKERFSAEFPKEGPSILRIQQVVRGDSAAYFCASSPAGESSYEQYFGPGTRLTVT.

The chain has TRBV19 and TRBJ2-1, with D tentatively TRBD1 or TRBD2 (6 bases each). CDR1 is LNHDA, CDR2 SQIVND, per germline (reference sequence). This CDR3 comprises 15 residues. Trimming removed 8 bases at V and 4 bases at J, with 18 bases between. The CDR3: CASGYSGASYNEQFF. In DNA form, the CDR3 reads TGTGCCAGTGGCTATTCGGGGGCGTCTTACAATGAGCAGTTCTTC.

The chain uses TRBV2 and TRBJ1-4; D is perhaps TRBD1 (5 bases). Germline V CDR1 and CDR2: SNHLY, FYNNEI. The CDR3 is made up of 13 amino acids. The V end lost 6 bases, the J end lost 3 bases, and 8 bases lay between the germline ends. The CDR3 DNA is TGTGCCAGCAGCAGGGACTCTAATGAAAAACTGTTTTTT. Protein product: CASSRDSNEKLFF. Supplemented by reference TRBV2 and TRBJ1-4, the full variable domain reads EPEVTQTPSHQVTQMGQEVILRCVPISNHLYFYWYRQILGQKVEFLVSFYNNEISEKSEIFDDQFSVERPDGSNFTLKIRSTKLEDSAMYFCASSRDSNEKLFFGSGTQLSVL.